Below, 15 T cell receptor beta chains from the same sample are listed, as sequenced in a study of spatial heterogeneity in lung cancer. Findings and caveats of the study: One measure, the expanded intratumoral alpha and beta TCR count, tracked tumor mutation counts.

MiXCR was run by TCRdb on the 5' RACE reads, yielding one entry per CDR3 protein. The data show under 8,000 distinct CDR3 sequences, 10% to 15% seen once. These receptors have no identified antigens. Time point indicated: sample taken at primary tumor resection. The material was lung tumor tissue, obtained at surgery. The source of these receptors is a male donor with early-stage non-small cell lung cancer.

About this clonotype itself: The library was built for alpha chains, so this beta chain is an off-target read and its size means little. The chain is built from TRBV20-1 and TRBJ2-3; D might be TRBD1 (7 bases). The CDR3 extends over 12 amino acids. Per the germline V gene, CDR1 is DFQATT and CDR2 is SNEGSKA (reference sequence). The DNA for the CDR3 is TGCAGCCCTTACCCAGGGGGGGATACGCAGTATTTT. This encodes CSPYPGGDTQYF.

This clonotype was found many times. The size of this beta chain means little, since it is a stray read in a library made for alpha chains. CDR3 residues: CSALRTGANTEAFF. Here the CDR3 DNA reads TGCAGTGCACTACGTACGGGGGCGAACACTGAAGCTTTCTTT. This sequence joins TRBV20-1 and TRBJ1-1, with D perhaps matching TRBD1 (6 bases). Germline V gene data show CDR1 as DFQATT and CDR2 as SNEGSKA (reference sequence). The CDR3 runs 14 residues. Deletions cut 6 bases from V and 1 base from J, with 15 bases between.

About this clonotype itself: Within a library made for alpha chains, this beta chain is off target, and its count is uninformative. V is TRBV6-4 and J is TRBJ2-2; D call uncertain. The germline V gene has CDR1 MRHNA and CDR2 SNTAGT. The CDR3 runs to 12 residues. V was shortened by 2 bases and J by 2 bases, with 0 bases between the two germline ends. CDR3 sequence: CASSDNTGELFF. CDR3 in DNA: TGTGCCAGCAGTGACAACACCGGGGAGCTGTTTTTT.

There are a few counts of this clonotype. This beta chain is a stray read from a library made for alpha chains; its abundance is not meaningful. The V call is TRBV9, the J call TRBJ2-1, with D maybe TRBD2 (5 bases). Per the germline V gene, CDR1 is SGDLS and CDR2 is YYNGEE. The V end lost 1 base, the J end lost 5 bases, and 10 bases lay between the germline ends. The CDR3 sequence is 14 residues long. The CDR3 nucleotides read TGTGCCAGCAGCGTATCGCCCGGGAACAATGAGCAGTTCTTC. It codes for CASSVSPGNNEQFF.

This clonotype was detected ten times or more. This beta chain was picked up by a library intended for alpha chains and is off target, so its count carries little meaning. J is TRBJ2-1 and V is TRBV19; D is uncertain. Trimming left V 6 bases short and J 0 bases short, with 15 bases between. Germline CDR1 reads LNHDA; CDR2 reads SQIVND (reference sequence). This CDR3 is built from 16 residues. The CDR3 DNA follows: TGTGCCAGTAGGGTTAGTTCGAGGAGCTCCTACAATGAGCAGTTCTTC. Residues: CASRVSSRSSYNEQFF.

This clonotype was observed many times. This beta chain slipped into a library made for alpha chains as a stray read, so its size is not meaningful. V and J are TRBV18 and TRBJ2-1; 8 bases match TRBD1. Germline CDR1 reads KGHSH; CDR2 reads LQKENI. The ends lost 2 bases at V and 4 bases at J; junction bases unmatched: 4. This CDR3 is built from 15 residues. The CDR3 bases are TGTGCCAGCTCACCAGGACAGGGCGTTTACAATGAGCAGTTCTTC. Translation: CASSPGQGVYNEQFF.

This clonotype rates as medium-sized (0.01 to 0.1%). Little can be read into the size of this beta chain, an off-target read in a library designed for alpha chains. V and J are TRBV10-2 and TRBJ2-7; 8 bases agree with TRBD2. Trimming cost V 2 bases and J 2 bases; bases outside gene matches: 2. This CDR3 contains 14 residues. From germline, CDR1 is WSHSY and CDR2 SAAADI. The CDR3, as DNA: TGCGCCAGCAGTGAGCCGGGACTAGCCTACGAGCAGTACTTC. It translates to CASSEPGLAYEQYF.

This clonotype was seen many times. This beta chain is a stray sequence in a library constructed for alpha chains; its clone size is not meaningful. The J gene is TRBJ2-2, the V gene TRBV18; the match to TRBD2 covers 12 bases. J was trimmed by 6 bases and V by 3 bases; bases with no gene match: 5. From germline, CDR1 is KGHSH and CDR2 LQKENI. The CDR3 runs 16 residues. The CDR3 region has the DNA TGTGCCAGCTCACCGACTAGCGGGAGCAGTCCCGGGGAGCTGTTTTTT. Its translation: CASSPTSGSSPGELFF.

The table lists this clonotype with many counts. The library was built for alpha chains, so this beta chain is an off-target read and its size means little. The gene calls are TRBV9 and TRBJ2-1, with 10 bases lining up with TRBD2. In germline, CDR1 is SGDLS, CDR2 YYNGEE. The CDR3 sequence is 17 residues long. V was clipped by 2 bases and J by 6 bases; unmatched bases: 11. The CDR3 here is CASSVWSGLAAGNEQFF. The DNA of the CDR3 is TGTGCCAGCAGCGTGTGGAGCGGACTAGCGGCTGGCAATGAGCAGTTCTTC.

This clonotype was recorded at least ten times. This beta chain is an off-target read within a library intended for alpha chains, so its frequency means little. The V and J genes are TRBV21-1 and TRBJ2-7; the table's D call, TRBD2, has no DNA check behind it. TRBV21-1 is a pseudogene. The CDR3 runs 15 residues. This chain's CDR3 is CASSKVEGLTYEQYF. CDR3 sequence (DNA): TGTGCCAGCAGCAAAGTGGAGGGGCTGACCTACGAGCAGTACTTC.

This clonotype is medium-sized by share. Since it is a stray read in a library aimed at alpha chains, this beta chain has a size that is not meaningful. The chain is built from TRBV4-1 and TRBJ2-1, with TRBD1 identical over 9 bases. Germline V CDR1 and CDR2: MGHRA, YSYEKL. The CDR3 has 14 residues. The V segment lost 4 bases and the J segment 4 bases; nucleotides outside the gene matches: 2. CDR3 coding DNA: TGCGCCAGCAGCCGACAGGGGGAATACAATGAGCAGTTCTTC. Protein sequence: CASSRQGEYNEQFF.

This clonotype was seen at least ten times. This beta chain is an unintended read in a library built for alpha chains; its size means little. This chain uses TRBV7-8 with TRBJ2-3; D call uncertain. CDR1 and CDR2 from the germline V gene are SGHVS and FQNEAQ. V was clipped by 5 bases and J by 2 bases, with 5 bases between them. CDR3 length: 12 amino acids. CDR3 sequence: CASSLDTDTQYF. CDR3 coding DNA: TGTGCCAGCAGCCTAGACACAGATACGCAGTATTTT. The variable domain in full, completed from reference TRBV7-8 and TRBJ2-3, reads GAGVSQSPRYKVAKRGQDVALRCDPISGHVSLFWYQQALGQGPEFLTYFQNEAQLDKSGLPSDRFFAERPEGSVSTLKIQRTQQEDSAVYLCASSLDTDTQYFGPGTRLTVL.

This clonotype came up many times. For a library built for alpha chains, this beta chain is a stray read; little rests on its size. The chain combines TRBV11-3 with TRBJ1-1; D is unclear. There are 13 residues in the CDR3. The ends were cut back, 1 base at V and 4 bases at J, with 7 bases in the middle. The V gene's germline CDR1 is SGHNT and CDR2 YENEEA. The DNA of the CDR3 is TGTGCCAGCAGCTTAGTCCCGGCCACTGAAGCTTTCTTT. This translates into CASSLVPATEAFF.

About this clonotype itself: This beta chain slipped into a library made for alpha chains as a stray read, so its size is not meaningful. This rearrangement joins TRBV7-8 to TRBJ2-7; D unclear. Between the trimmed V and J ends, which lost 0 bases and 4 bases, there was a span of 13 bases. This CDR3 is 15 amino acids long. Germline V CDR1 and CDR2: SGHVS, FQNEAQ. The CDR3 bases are TGTGCCAGCAGCTTAGCTGACCTTACTGAGTACGAGCAGTACTTC. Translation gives CASSLADLTEYEQYF.

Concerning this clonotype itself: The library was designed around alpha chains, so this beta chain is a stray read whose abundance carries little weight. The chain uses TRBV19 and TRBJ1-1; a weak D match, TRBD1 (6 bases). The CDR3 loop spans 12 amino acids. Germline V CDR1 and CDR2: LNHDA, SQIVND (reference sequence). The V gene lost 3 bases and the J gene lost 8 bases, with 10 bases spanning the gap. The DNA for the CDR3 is TGTGCCAGTAGTATCGGACAGAGCGAAGCTTTCTTT. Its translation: CASSIGQSEAFF. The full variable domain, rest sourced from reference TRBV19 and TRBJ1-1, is DGGITQSPKYLFRKEGQNVTLSCEQNLNHDAMYWYRQDPGQGLRLIYYSQIVNDFQKGDIAEGYSVSREKKESFPLTVTSAQKNPTAFYLCASSIGQSEAFFGQGTRLTVV.